The next 3 T cell receptor beta chains were all read from a single sample in a study of blood T cell repertoires in COVID-19. The repertoire was sequenced with immunoSEQ multiplex PCR; TCRdb's copy has only in-frame clones and lacks some. Here the sample spans just over 80,000 clones, around nine tenths being singletons. The specimen sequenced was PBMCs or T cells enriched from blood (not recorded which). These receptors were obtained from a woman in her forties or fifties with acute COVID-19.

This clone appeared once. The chain employs TRBV7-8 and TRBJ2-4; 9 nucleotides match TRBD2. V trimming: 2 bases; J trimming: 6 bases; junction bases outside the gene matches: 11. Germline lookup yields CDR1 SGHVS and CDR2 FQNEAQ. The CDR3 contains 17 residues. As DNA, the CDR3 is TGTGCCAGCAGCTTAACGGGGCGGGAGGGCCTTCTAAACATTCAGTACTTC. This codes for CASSLTGREGLLNIQYF.

This chain joins TRBV5-4 and TRBJ2-7, with 8 bases that match TRBD1. The CDR3 spans 17 residues. CDR1 SGHNT and CDR2 YYREEE come from the germline V gene (reference sequence). V lost 2 bases, J lost 3 bases, and 13 bases stayed unmatched. Here the CDR3 reads CASSLGAGGATHYEQYF. DNA of the CDR3: TGTGCCAGCAGCTTAGGGGCAGGGGGCGCAACCCACTACGAGCAGTACTTC.

The V call is TRBV10-2, the J call TRBJ2-2; 11 nucleotides line up with TRBD2. The CDR3 has 15 amino acids. Losses at the gene ends were 3 bases for V and 6 bases for J; bases not matched to a gene: 3. The germline gives CDR1 WSHSY, CDR2 SAAADI. The chain's CDR3 is CASSELAGAAGELFF. DNA for the CDR3: TGCGCCAGCAGTGAACTAGCGGGAGCGGCCGGGGAGCTGTTTTTT.